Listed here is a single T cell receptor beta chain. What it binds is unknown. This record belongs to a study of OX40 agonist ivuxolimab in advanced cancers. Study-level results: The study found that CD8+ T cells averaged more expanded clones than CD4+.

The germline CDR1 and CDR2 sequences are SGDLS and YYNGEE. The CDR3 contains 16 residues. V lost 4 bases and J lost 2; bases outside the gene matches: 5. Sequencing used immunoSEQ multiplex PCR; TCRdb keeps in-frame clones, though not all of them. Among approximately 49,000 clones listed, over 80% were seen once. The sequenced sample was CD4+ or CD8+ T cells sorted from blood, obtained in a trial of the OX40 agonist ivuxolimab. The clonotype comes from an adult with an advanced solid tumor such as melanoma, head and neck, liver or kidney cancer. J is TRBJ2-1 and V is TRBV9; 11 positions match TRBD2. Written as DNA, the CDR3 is TGTGCCAGCAGCTGGACGACTAGCGGGACCTACAATGAGCAGTTCTTC. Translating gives CASSWTTSGTYNEQFF.